This is a list of T cell receptor beta chains from one sample in a study of T cells of healthy individuals. TCRdb re-called the 5' RACE reads with MiXCR, one entry per CDR3 protein. The sample has 95,000 to 100,000 distinct CDR3 sequences; roughly 15% are singletons. Receptor source: a human donor in good health. The CDR3 runs from the conserved cysteine through the conserved F or W. The D gene is left open where the match is weak. Clone size appears in some rows only: once, few, many, or a class for an expanded clone.

V gene: TRBV28
clone size: few
D gene: NA
J gene: TRBJ2-7
CDR3 protein: CASTPLLGGTYEQYF
CDR3 DNA: TGTGCCAGCACTCCCCTACTGGGCGGAACCTACGAGCAGTACTTC

V gene: TRBV27
clone size: few
D gene: NA
J gene: TRBJ2-3
CDR3 protein: CASSTRSPNSYKGGTQYF
CDR3 DNA: TGTGCCAGCAGTACTAGGTCCCCAAACTCCTACAAAGGGGGTACGCAGTATTTT

V gene: TRBV9
clone size: NA
D gene: NA
J gene: TRBJ2-7
CDR3 protein: CASSLGGGRVYEQYF
CDR3 DNA: TGTGCCAGCAGCCTTGGGGGGGGCAGGGTCTACGAGCAGTACTTC

V gene: TRBV7-3
clone size: NA
D gene: NA
J gene: TRBJ2-2
CDR3 protein: CASSPPGNTGELFF
CDR3 DNA: TGTGCCAGCAGCCCTCCGGGAAACACCGGGGAGCTGTTTTTT

V gene: TRBV6-2/TRBV6-3
clone size: NA
D gene: TRBD2
J gene: TRBJ2-1
CDR3 protein: CASSYREGYNEQFF
CDR3 DNA: TGTGCCAGCAGTTACAGGGAGGGATACAATGAGCAGTTCTTC

V gene: TRBV29-1
clone size: once
D gene: NA
J gene: TRBJ1-1
CDR3 protein: CSARDSSRATEAFF
CDR3 DNA: TGCAGTGCTAGAGATAGCAGCCGGGCCACTGAAGCTTTCTTT

V gene: TRBV10-3
clone size: many
D gene: NA
J gene: TRBJ2-6
CDR3 protein: CATVGSMGANVLTF
CDR3 DNA: TGTGCCACTGTAGGGAGTATGGGGGCCAACGTCCTGACTTTC

V gene: TRBV27
clone size: many
D gene: NA
J gene: TRBJ1-3
CDR3 protein: CASSLRGAGNTIYF
CDR3 DNA: TGTGCCAGCAGTTTAAGGGGCGCTGGAAACACCATATATTTT

V gene: TRBV7-9
clone size: NA
D gene: NA
J gene: TRBJ2-5
CDR3 protein: CASSAQGSQETQYF
CDR3 DNA: TGTGCCAGCAGCGCTCAAGGATCCCAAGAGACCCAGTACTTC

V gene: TRBV6-2/TRBV6-3
clone size: few
D gene: NA
J gene: TRBJ2-7
CDR3 protein: CASNDRSHSSYEQYF
CDR3 DNA: TGTGCCAGCAACGACAGGTCCCACAGCTCCTACGAGCAGTACTTC

V gene: TRBV12-3/TRBV12-4
clone size: many
D gene: TRBD2
J gene: TRBJ2-1
CDR3 protein: CAISGRGLFF
CDR3 DNA: TGTGCCATCTCAGGGCGGGGGTTGTTCTTC

V gene: TRBV28
clone size: NA
D gene: TRBD2
J gene: TRBJ2-5
CDR3 protein: CASSLSGGEYQETQYF
CDR3 DNA: TGTGCCAGCAGTTTGAGTGGGGGGGAATACCAAGAGACCCAGTACTTC

V gene: TRBV19
clone size: NA
D gene: NA
J gene: TRBJ2-7
CDR3 protein: CASSIGLYYEQYF
CDR3 DNA: TGTGCCAGTAGTATAGGACTTTACTACGAGCAGTACTTC

V gene: TRBV4-2
clone size: NA
D gene: TRBD2
J gene: TRBJ2-1
CDR3 protein: CASSRTGTSGGNEQFF
CDR3 DNA: TGTGCCAGCAGCCGAACCGGGACTAGCGGGGGTAATGAGCAGTTCTTC

V gene: TRBV7-9
clone size: NA
D gene: TRBD1
J gene: TRBJ2-4
CDR3 protein: CASSLRPGQGQFKNIQYF
CDR3 DNA: TGTGCCAGCAGCTTGCGGCCGGGACAGGGTCAATTCAAAAACATTCAGTACTTC

V gene: TRBV20-1
clone size: NA
D gene: TRBD2
J gene: TRBJ2-7
CDR3 protein: CSAEGEWTSGGIYEQYF
CDR3 DNA: TGCAGTGCCGAAGGAGAGTGGACTAGCGGGGGTATCTACGAGCAGTACTTC

V gene: TRBV28
clone size: few
D gene: TRBD1
J gene: TRBJ2-1
CDR3 protein: CASSNYRDSYNEQFF
CDR3 DNA: TGTGCCAGCAGTAACTACCGGGACAGCTACAATGAGCAGTTCTTC